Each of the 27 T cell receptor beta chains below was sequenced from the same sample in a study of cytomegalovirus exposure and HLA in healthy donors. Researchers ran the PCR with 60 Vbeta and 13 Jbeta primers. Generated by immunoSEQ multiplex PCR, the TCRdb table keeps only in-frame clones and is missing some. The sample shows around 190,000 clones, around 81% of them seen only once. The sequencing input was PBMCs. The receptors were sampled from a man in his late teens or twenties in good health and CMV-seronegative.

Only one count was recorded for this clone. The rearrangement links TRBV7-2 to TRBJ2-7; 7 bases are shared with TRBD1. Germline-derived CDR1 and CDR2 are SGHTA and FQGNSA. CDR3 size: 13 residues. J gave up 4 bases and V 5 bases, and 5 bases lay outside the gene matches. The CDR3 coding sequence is TGTGCCAGCAGCGCCGGGACAGCATACGAGCAGTACTTC. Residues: CASSAGTAYEQYF.

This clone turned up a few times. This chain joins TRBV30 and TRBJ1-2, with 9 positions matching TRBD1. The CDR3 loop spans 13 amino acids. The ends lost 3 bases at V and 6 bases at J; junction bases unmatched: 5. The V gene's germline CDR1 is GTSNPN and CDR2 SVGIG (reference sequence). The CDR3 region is CAWSPGTGHGYTF. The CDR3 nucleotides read TGTGCCTGGAGCCCCGGGACAGGGCATGGCTACACCTTC.

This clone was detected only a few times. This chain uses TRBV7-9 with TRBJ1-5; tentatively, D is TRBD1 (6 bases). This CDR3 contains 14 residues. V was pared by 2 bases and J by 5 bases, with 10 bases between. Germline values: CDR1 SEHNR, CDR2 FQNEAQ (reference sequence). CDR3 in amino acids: CASSLSGAHQPQHF. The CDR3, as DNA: TGTGCCAGCAGCTTATCAGGGGCCCATCAGCCCCAGCATTTT.

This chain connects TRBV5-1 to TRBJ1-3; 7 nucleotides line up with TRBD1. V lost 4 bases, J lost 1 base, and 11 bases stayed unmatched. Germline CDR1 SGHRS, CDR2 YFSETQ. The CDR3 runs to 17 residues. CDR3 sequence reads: CASSRDSTGRSGNTIYF. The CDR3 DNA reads TGCGCCAGCAGCAGGGACAGTACCGGCCGGTCTGGAAACACCATATATTTT.

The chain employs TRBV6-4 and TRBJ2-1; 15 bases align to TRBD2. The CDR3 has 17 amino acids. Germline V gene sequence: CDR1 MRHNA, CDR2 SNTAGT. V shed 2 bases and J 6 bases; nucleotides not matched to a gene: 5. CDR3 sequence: CASSDIGLAGGRNEQFF. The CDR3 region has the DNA TGTGCCAGCAGTGACATAGGACTAGCGGGAGGGCGCAATGAGCAGTTCTTC.

Written as DNA, the CDR3 is TGTGCTAGTGGTTTGGTAACCCCTCGGGTCATTCAGTACTTC. Encoded protein: CASGLVTPRVIQYF. The chain employs TRBV12-5 and TRBJ2-4; D is ambiguous. Per germline, CDR1 LGHNT and CDR2 FRNRAP. The CDR3 is 14 residues long. V was trimmed by 0 bases and J by 9 bases, leaving 12 bases between them.

CDR3 coding DNA: TGTGCCAGCAGCTTAGCGGGTGAGGCGGGACAGGCAGAGACCCAGTACTTC. This encodes CASSLAGEAGQAETQYF. The chain uses TRBV7-2 and TRBJ2-5, with 8 bases identical to TRBD1. Losses at the gene ends were 0 bases for V and 4 bases for J; bases not matched to a gene: 10. CDR1 and CDR2 (germline): SGHTA, FQGNSA. The CDR3 runs 17 residues.

In nucleotides, the CDR3 is TGTGCCAGCTCACTTTCGACAGCTCAGAACACTGAAGCTTTCTTT. As protein: CASSLSTAQNTEAFF. The chain employs TRBV18 and TRBJ1-1, with TRBD1 as a possible D gene (5 bases). CDR1 is KGHSH and CDR2 is LQKENI in the germline V gene. V was clipped by 4 bases and J by 1 base, with 13 bases between them. The CDR3 covers 15 residues.

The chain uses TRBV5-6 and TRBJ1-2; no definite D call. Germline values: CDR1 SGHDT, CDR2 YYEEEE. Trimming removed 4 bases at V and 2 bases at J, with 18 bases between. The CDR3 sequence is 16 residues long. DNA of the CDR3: TGTGCCAGCAGCCCCCCGGGGTCATACGTAAACTATGGCTACACCTTC. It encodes CASSPPGSYVNYGYTF.

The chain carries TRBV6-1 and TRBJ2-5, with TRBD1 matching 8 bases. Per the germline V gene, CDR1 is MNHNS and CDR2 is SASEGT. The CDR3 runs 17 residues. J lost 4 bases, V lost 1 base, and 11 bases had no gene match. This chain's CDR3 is CASSEVYELRGRETQYF. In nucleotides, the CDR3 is TGTGCCAGCAGTGAAGTTTATGAGCTCAGGGGGCGAGAGACCCAGTACTTC.

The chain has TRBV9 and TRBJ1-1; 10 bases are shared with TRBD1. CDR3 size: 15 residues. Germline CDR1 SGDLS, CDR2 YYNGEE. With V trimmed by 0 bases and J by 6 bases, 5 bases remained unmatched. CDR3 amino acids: CASSVDPTGGAEAFF. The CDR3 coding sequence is TGTGCCAGCAGCGTAGATCCGACAGGGGGCGCTGAAGCTTTCTTT.

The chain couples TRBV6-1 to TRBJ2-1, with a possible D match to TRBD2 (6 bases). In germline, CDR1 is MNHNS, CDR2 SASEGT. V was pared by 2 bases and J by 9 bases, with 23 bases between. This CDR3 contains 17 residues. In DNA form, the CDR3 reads TGTGCCAGCAGTGAAACCCCCTTCGGAGGGCCCCGGAGTGAGCAGTTCTTC. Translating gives CASSETPFGGPRSEQFF.

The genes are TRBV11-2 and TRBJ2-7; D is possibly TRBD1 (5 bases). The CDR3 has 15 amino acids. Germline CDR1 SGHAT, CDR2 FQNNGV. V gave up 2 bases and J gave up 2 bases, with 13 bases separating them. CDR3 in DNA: TGTGCCAGCAGCTTAACAGGCCACGGGCCCTACGAGCAGTACTTC. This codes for CASSLTGHGPYEQYF.

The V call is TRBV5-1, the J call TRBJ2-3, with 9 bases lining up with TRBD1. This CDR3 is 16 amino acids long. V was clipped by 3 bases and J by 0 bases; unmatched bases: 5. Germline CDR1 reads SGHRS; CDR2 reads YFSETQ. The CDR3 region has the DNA TGCGCCAGCAGCTCCCAGACAGGGGGTAGCACAGATACGCAGTATTTT. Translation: CASSSQTGGSTDTQYF.

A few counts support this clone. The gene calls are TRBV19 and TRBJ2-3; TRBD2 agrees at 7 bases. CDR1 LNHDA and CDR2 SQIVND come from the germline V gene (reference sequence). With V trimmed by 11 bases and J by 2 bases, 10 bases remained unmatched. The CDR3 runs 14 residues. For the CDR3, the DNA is TGTGCCTCACGCGGGAGAACTAACACAGATACGCAGTATTTT. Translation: CASRGRTNTDTQYF.

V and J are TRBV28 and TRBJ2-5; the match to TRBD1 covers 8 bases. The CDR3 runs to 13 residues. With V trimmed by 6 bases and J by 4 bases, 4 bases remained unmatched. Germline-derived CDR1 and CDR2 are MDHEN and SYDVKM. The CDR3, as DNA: TGTGCCAGCAGCTGGACAGGGCTAGAGACCCAGTACTTC. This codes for CASSWTGLETQYF.

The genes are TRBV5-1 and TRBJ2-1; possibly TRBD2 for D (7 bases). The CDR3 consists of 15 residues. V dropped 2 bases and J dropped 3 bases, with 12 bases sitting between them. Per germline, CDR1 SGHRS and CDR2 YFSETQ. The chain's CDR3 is CASSLGGGLYNEQFF. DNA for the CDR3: TGCGCCAGCAGCTTAGGGGGGGGCCTCTACAATGAGCAGTTCTTC.

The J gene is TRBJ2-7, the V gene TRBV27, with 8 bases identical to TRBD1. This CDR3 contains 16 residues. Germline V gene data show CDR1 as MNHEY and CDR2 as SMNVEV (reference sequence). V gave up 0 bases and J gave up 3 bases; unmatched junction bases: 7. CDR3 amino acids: CASSLSSRGLLYEQYF. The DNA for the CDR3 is TGTGCCAGCAGTTTATCTTCCAGGGGGCTTCTCTACGAGCAGTACTTC.

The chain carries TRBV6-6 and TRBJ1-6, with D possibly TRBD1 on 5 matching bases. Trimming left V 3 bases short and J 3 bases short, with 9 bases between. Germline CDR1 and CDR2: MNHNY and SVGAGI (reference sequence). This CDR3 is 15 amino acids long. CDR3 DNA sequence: TGTGCCAGCAGTTATGGAGGGGACTATAATTCACCCCTCCACTTT. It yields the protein CASSYGGDYNSPLHF.

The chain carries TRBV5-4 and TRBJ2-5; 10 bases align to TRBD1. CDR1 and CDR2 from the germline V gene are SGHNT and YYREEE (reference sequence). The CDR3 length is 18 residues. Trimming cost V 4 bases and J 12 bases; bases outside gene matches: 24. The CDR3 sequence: CASSLIDRGPSGGNLEYF. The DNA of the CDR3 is TGTGCCAGCAGCCTAATTGACAGGGGGCCGAGCGGGGGAAACTTGGAGTACTTC.

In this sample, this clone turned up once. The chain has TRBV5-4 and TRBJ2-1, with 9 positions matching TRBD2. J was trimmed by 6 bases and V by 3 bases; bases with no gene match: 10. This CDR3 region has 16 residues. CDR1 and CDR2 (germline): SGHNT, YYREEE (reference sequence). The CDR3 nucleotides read TGTGCCAGCAGCTCCCCGGGCGGGGGGGCCTTCAATGAGCAGTTCTTC. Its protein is CASSSPGGGAFNEQFF. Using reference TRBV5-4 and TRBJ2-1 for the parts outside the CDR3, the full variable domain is ETGVTQSPTHLIKTRGQQVTLRCSSQSGHNTVSWYQQALGQGPQFIFQYYREEENGRGNFPPRFSGLQFPNYSSELNVNALELDDSALYLCASSSPGGGAFNEQFFGPGTRLTVL.

This chain's CDR3 is CASSDGAGGNNEQFF. The CDR3 DNA follows: TGTGCCAGCAGTGACGGAGCGGGGGGGAACAATGAGCAGTTCTTC. The chain uses TRBV6-4 and TRBJ2-1; 10 bases line up with TRBD2. CDR3 size: 15 residues. V was clipped by 2 bases and J by 5 bases; unmatched bases: 3. Germline assignment: CDR1 MRHNA and CDR2 SNTAGT.

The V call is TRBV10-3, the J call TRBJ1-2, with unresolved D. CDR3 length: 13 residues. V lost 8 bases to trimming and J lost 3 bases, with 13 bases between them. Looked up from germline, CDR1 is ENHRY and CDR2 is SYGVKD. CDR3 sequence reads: CAIQSGHDYGYTF. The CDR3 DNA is TGTGCCATCCAGAGCGGGCACGACTATGGCTACACCTTC.

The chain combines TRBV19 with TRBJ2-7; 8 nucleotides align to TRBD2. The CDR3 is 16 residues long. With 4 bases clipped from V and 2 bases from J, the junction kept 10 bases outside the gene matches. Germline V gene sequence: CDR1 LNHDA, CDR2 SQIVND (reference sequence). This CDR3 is CASSTIAGITPYEQYF. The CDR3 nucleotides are TGTGCCAGTAGTACTATAGCGGGGATTACTCCCTACGAGCAGTACTTC.

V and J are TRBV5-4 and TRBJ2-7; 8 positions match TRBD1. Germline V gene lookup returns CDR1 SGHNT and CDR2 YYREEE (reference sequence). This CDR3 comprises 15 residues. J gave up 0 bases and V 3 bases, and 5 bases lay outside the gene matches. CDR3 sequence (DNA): TGTGCCAGCAGCTCGACAGGGGAGAGCTCCTACGAGCAGTACTTC. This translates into CASSSTGESSYEQYF.

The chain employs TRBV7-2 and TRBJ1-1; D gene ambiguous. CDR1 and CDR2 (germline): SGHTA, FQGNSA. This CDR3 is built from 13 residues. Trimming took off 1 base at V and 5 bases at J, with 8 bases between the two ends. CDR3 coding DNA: TGTGCCAGCAGCTTAGTCGAGGAGACTGAAGCTTTCTTT. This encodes CASSLVEETEAFF.

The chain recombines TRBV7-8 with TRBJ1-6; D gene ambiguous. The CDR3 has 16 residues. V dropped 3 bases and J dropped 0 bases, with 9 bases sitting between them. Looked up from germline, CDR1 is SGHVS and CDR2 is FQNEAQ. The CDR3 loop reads CASSFSFGSYNSPLHF. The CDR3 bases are TGTGCCAGCAGCTTCTCCTTCGGCTCCTATAATTCACCCCTCCACTTT.